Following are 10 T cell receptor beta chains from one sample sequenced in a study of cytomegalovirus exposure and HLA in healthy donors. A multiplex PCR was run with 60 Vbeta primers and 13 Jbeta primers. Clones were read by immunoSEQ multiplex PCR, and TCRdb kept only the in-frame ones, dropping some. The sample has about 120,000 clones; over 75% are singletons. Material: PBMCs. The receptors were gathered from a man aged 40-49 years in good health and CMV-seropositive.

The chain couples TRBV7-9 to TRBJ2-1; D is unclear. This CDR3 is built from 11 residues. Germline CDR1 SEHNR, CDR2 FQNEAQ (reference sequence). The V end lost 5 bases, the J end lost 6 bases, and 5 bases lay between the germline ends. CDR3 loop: CASSLSNEQFF. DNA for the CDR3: TGTGCCAGCAGCCTCTCCAATGAGCAGTTCTTC.

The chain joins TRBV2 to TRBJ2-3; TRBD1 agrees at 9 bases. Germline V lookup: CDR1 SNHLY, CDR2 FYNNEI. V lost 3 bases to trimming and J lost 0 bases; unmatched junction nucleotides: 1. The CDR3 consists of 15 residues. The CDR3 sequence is CASSEDRGSTDTQYF. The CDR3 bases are TGTGCCAGCAGTGAGGACAGGGGAAGCACAGATACGCAGTATTTT.

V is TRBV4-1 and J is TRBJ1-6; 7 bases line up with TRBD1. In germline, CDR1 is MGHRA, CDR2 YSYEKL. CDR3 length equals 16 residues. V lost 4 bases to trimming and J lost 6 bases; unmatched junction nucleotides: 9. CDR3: CASSRNQQGSNSPLHF. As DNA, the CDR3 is TGCGCCAGCAGCCGCAATCAACAGGGGTCTAATTCACCCCTCCACTTT.

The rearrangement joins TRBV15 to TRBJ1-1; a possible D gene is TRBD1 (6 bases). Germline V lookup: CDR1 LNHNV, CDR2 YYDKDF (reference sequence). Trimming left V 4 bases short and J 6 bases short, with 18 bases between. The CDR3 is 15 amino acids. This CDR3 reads CATSTLGRGSAEAFF. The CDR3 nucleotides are TGTGCCACCAGCACCTTGGGGAGGGGGTCCGCTGAAGCTTTCTTT.

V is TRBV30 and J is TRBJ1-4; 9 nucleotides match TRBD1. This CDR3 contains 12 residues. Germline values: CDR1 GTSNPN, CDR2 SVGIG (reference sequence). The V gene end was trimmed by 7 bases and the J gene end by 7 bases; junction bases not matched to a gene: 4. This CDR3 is CAYGTGREKLFF. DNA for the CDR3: TGTGCCTACGGGACAGGGCGTGAAAAACTGTTTTTT.

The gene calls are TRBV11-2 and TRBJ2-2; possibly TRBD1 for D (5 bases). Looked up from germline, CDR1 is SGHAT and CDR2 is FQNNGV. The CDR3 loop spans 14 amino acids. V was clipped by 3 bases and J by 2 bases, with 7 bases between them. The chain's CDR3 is CASSLGQNTGELFF. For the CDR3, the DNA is TGTGCCAGCAGCTTGGGGCAAAACACCGGGGAGCTGTTTTTT.

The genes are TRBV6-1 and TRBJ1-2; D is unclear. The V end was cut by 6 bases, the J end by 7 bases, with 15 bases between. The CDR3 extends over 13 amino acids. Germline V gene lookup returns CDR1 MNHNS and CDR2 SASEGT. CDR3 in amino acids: CASRDILSSGYTF. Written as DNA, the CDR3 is TGTGCCAGCAGAGACATCCTTTCTTCTGGCTACACCTTC.

CDR3 nucleotides: TGTGCCAGCAGCCGACAGGCGGACTTGCCCACTGAAGCTTTCTTT. Protein product: CASSRQADLPTEAFF. V and J are TRBV7-3 and TRBJ1-1, with D possibly being TRBD1 (6 bases). Germline loops: CDR1 SGHTA, CDR2 FQGTGA. Trimming took off 5 bases at V and 4 bases at J, with 17 bases between the two ends. The CDR3 runs to 15 residues.

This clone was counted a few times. CDR3 nucleotide sequence: TGTGCCAGCTCGGAGGGGGGGGGACCTCATACGCAGTATTTT. It is translated as CASSEGGGPHTQYF. The rearrangement uses TRBV6-5 and TRBJ2-3; tentative D call: TRBD2 (7 bases). Germline loops: CDR1 MNHEY, CDR2 SVGAGI. Trimming took 8 bases from V and 7 from J, leaving 19 bases between them. CDR3 length: 14 amino acids.

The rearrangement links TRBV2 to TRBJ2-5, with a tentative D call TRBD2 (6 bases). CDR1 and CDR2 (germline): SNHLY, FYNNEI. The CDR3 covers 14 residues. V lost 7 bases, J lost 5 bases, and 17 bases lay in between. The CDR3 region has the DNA TGTGCCAGCATTATGACCCAGGCGGGGGAGACCCAGTACTTC. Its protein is CASIMTQAGETQYF.